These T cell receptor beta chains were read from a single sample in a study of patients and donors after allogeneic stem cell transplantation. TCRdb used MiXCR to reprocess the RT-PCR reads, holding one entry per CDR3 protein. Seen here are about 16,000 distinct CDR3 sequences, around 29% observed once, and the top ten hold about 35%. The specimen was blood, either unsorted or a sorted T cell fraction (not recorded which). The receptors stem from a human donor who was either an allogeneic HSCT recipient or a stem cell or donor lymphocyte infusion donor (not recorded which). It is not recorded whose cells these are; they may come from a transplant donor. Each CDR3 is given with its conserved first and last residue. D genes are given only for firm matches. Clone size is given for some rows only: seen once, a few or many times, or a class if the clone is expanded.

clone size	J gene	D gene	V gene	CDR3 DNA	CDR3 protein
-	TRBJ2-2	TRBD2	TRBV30	TGTGCCTGGAGGGGAGGGGCAGGAACCGGGGAGCTGTTTTTT	CAWRGGAGTGELFF
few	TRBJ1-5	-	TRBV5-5	TGTGCCAGCAGCTTTTGGGCAGGAACCAATCAGCCCCAGCATTTT	CASSFWAGTNQPQHF
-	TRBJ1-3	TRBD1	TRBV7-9	TGTGCCAGCAGCTTAGCCCTAAGGGACAGACTAAACACCATATATTTT	CASSLALRDRLNTIYF
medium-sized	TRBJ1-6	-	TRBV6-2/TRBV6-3	TGTGCCAGCAGCCAGCCCGCACAGGATTCACCCCTCCACTTT	CASSQPAQDSPLHF
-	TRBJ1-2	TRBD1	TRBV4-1	TGCGCCAGCAGCCCCCGAACAGGGGGCATGGATGGCTACACCTTC	CASSPRTGGMDGYTF
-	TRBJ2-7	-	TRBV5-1	TGCGCCAGCAGCATCCGGGGGTCCGAGCAGTACTTC	CASSIRGSEQYF
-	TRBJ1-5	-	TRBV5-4	TGTGCCAGCAGCCGGCCCGGGACAATTTATCAGCCCCAGCATTTT	CASSRPGTIYQPQHF
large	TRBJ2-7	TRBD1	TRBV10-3	TGTGCCATCAGTGACCGGGACAGCATAGAGCAGTACTTC	CAISDRDSIEQYF
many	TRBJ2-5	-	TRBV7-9	TGTGCCAGCAGCACCCCCAGAGAGGTGGAGACCCAGTACTTC	CASSTPREVETQYF
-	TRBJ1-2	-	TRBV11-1	TGTGCCAGCAGCTACCGCCCGGGCTATGGCTACACCTTC	CASSYRPGYGYTF
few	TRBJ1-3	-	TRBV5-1	TGCGCCAGCAGCTTGGGATCCTCCTCTGGAAACACCATATATTTT	CASSLGSSSGNTIYF
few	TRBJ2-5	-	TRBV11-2	TGTGCCAGCAGCTTCGACCAAGAGACCCAGTACTTC	CASSFDQETQYF
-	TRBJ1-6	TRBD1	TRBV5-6	TGTGCCAGCAGCATCCGACAGGGCCTCTCCTATAATTCACCCCTCCACTTT	CASSIRQGLSYNSPLHF
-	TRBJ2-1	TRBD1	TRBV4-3	TGCGCCAGCAGCCAAGACGCCAGGGGGCCCTACAATGAGCAGTTCTTC	CASSQDARGPYNEQFF
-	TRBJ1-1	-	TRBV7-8	TGTGCCAGCAGCCCGGCGGGGGACACTGAAGCTTTCTTT	CASSPAGDTEAFF
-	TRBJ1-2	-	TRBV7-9	TGTGCCGGGTTGGATGCTCCTAACTATGGCTACACCTTC	CAGLDAPNYGYTF
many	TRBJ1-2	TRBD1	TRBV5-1	TGCGCCAGCAGCTTATACACAGGGGCCGGTTATGGCTACACCTTC	CASSLYTGAGYGYTF
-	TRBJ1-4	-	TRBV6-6	TGTGCCAGCAGACCTCGGGACCGAGATGAAAAACTGTTTTTT	CASRPRDRDEKLFF
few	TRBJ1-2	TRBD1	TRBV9	TGTGCCAGCAGCGTAGGGACGCCAGGGGGCGCGTCCGGCTATGGCTACACCTTC	CASSVGTPGGASGYGYTF
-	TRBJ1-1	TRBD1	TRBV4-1	TGCGCCAGCAGCCAAGATCAGGACAGGGCTCCCTTGGTCCCTGAAGCTTTCTTT	CASSQDQDRAPLVPEAFF
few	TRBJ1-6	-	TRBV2	TGTGCCAGCGGGGGCGCAATTAATTCACCCCTCCACTTT	CASGGAINSPLHF
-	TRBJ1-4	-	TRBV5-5	TGTGCCAGCAGCTACTATCCGGGTGAAAAACTGTTTTTT	CASSYYPGEKLFF
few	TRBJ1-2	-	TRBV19	TGTGCCAGTAGTATGGGCCTGAGGAATGGCTACACCTTC	CASSMGLRNGYTF
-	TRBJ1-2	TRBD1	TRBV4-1	TGCGCCAGCACCCCCCGAACAGGGGGCATGGATGGCTACACCTTC	CASTPRTGGMDGYTF
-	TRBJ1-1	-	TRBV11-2	TGTGCCAGCAGCTTTATCAGGGGCAACCCTGAAGCTTTCTTT	CASSFIRGNPEAFF
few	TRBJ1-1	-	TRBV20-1	TGCAGTGTAATTAAGGGAAACACTGAAGCTTTCTTT	CSVIKGNTEAFF
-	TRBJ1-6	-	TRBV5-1	TGCGCCAGCAGCTTGGGAGGAGGCGGCGGGAGGAATTCACCCCTCCACTTT	CASSLGGGGGRNSPLHF
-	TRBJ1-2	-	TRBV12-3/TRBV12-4	TGTGCCAGCAGTCGCCCAGGGGTTGGTGACTATGGCTACACCTTC	CASSRPGVGDYGYTF
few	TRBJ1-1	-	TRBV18	TGTGCCAGCTCACCAGTGGTTGCCACTGAAGCTTTCTTT	CASSPVVATEAFF
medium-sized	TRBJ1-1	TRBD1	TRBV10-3	TGTGCCATCAAGAAAACAGGGGAAGGGAACACTGAAGCTTTCTTT	CAIKKTGEGNTEAFF
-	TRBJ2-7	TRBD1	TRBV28	TGTGCCAGCAGTCTTCCCGGGACAGGGGTCTACGAGCAGTACTTC	CASSLPGTGVYEQYF
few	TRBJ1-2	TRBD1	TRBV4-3	TGCGCCAGCAGCCAAACGGGACAGACCACCTATGGCTACACCTTC	CASSQTGQTTYGYTF
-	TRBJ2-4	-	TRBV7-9	TGTGCCAGCAGCTTAGAGGGACTAGCCAAAAACATTCAGTACTTC	CASSLEGLAKNIQYF
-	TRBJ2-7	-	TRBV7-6	TGTGCCAGCAGCTTAGCAGTGTCCTACGAGCAGTACTTC	CASSLAVSYEQYF
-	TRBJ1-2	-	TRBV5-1	TGCGCCAGCAGCTTTGGGGAAGACTATGGCTACACCTTC	CASSFGEDYGYTF
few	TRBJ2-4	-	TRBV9	TGTGCCAGCAGCCGGGCGGGGGCAAACATTCAGTACTTC	CASSRAGANIQYF
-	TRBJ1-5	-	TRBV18	TGTGCCAGCTCACCTACAGGGTGGAATCAGCCCCAGCATTTT	CASSPTGWNQPQHF
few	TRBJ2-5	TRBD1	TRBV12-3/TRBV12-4	TGTGCCAGCAACCCTTTTCGCACGAAGGGGGCGAGGGAGACCCAGTACTTC	CASNPFRTKGARETQYF
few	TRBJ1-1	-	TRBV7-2	TGTGCCAGCAGCTTAGGGGGAAGCACTGAAGCTTTCTTT	CASSLGGSTEAFF
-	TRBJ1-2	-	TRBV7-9	TGTGCCAGCAGCCCAGACCTTTTGATTAGCTATGGCTACACCTTC	CASSPDLLISYGYTF
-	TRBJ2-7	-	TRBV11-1	TGTGCCAGCTCGGGGGTTCCCCCCTACAATGAGCAGTACTTC	CASSGVPPYNEQYF
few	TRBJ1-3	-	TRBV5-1	TGCGCCAGCAGCCCGGCGAGGGGCGCCGGAAACACCATATATTTT	CASSPARGAGNTIYF
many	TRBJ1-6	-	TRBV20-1	TGCAGTGCTAGCCCCCGCGACTCCTCACCCCTCCACTTT	CSASPRDSSPLHF
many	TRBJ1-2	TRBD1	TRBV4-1	TGCGCCAGCAGCCGTCGGGACAGCTATGGCTACACCTTC	CASSRRDSYGYTF
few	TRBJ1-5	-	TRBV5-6	TGTGCCAGCAGCGCGGGCCCGGGGGGAAGCAATCAGCCCCAGCATTTT	CASSAGPGGSNQPQHF
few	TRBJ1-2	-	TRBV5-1	TGCGCCAGCAGCACCGTGGGGGATGGCTACACCTTC	CASSTVGDGYTF
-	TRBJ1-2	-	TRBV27	TGTGCCAGCAGTAACCTCGGGACGGTGGGCTATGGCTACACCTTC	CASSNLGTVGYGYTF
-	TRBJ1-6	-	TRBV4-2	TGTGCCAGCAGCCGCGAAGGGGTATTGGGATCACCCCTCCACTTT	CASSREGVLGSPLHF
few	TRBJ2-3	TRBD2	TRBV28	TGTGCCAGCAGTTTGTGGGCGGGGGGCCACACAGATACGCAGTATTTT	CASSLWAGGHTDTQYF
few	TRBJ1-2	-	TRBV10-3	TGTGCCATCAGTGCTTTGGTTTGGCAGGGGCTAGAAGCTAACTATGGCTACACCTTC	CAISALVWQGLEANYGYTF
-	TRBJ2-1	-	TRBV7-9	TGTGCCAGCAGTCCGAGAGGGGGGTCCTACAATGAGCAGTTCTTC	CASSPRGGSYNEQFF
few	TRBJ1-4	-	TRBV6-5	TGTGCCAGCAGTTACTCGGGACTTAATAATGAAAAACTGTTTTTT	CASSYSGLNNEKLFF
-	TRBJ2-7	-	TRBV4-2	TGTGCCAGCTCGCTCGGGGGCCACAGCTCCTACGAGCAGTACTTC	CASSLGGHSSYEQYF
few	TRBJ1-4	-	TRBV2	TGTGCCAGTGGGGTCGCTCTTAGTGAAAAACTGTTTTTT	CASGVALSEKLFF
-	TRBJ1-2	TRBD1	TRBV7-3	TGTGCCAGCAGCTTAAAGGGGACAGGGGGCGTCAACTATGGCTACACCTTC	CASSLKGTGGVNYGYTF
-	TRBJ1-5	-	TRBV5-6	TGTGCCAGCAGCTTGGGGACGGTAGATCAGCCCCAGCATTTT	CASSLGTVDQPQHF
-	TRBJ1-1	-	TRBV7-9	TGTGCCAGCAGCTTAGGTTGGGGGGCTGACACTGAAGCTTTCTTT	CASSLGWGADTEAFF
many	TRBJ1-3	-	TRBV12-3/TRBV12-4	TGTGCCAGCAGTCTTAGGGTTGTCAGGGGACTGGGAAACACCATATATTTT	CASSLRVVRGLGNTIYF
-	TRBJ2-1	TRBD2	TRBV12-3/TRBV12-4	TGTGCCAGCAGTTGGCGCGGGGGCAATGAGCAGTTCTTC	CASSWRGGNEQFF